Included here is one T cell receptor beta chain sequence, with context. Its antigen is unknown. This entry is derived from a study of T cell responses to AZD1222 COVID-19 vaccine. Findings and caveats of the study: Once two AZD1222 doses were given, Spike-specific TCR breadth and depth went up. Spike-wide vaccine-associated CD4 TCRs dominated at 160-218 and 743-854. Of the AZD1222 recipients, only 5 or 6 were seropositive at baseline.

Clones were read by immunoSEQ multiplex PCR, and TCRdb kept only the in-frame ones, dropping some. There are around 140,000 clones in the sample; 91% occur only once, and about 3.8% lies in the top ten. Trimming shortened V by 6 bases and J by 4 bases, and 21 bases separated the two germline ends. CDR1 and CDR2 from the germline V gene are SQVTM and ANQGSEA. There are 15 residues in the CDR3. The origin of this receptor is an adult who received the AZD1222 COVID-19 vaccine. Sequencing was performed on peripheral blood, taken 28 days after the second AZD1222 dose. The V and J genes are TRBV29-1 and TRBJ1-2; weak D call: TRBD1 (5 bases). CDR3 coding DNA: TGCAGCGTAGCGGGGGAGTTCCGCCTTGGCTATGGCTACACCTTC. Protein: CSVAGEFRLGYGYTF.